The clone carrying this T cell receptor beta chain was seen many times. The antigen remains undetermined. Diagnostic decisions used clinical symptoms, serum thyroxine and TRAb, thyroid ultrasound and orbital computed tomography. CDR3 length: 16 amino acids. CDR1 is SGHTA, CDR2 FQGNSA, per germline. The V end lost 1 base, the J end lost 0 bases, and 9 bases lay between the germline ends. This entry belongs to a study of T cells in Graves' hyperthyroidism and ophthalmopathy. The study's findings and limits: In blood, most of the thyroid clonotypes expanded above 0.001 were also present.

TCR beta CDR3 regions were amplified from RNA. HTBI primers were used for first-round RT-PCR of the TCR CDR3. Via MiXCR, TCRdb re-called the multiplex PCR reads, giving one row per CDR3 protein. In the table there are more than 550,000 distinct CDR3 sequences, around 20% of which are singletons. This chain joins TRBV7-2 and TRBJ1-4; weak D call: TRBD1 (5 bases). The source of this sequence is a woman aged 45-59 years with Graves' hyperthyroidism that later progressed to Graves' ophthalmopathy. Specimen: blood. The DNA of the CDR3 is TGTGCCAGCAGCTTAGGGGACGGTGCAACTAATGAAAAACTGTTTTTT. Its protein is CASSLGDGATNEKLFF.